The rows below give T cell receptor beta chains drawn from one sample of a study of T cell repertoires in cytomegalovirus infection. TCRdb re-analysed the reads in MiXCR, keeping a single row per CDR3 protein. Among almost 500,000 distinct CDR3 sequences listed, around 11% were seen once. Sequencing input: PBMCs. The source of these receptors is a human donor in good health (CMV status not recorded). Some clones in this sample may be carry-over from other donors' samples. CDR3s include the opening cysteine and the closing phenylalanine or tryptophan. The D gene is left open where the match is weak. For some rows the clone size is stated as once, few or many, or as a class when expanded; others skip it.

size	V	J	D	DNA	CDR3
many	TRBV25-1	TRBJ2-5	-	TGTGCCAGCAGTGATTCCGGACAGTACCAAGAGACCCAGTACTTC	CASSDSGQYQETQYF
-	TRBV28	TRBJ1-1	-	TGTGCCAGCAGTCCTATCGACACTGAAGCTTTCTTT	CASSPIDTEAFF
many	TRBV5-5	TRBJ1-5	-	TGTGCCAGCAGCTCGACAGGCGCGGGTAGCAATCAGCCCCAGCATTTT	CASSSTGAGSNQPQHF
many	TRBV12-3/TRBV12-4	TRBJ2-6	-	TGTGCCAGCACAGACTCTGGGGCCAACGTCCTGACTTTC	CASTDSGANVLTF
many	TRBV7-8	TRBJ1-2	-	TGTGCCAGCAGCTTAGCACGGGGGAACTATGGCTACACCTTC	CASSLARGNYGYTF
many	TRBV7-3	TRBJ2-2	-	TGTGCCAGCAGCTCTGGGAACACCGGGGAGCTGTTTTTT	CASSSGNTGELFF
few	TRBV20-1	TRBJ1-5	-	TGCAGTGCCCCTGGGGAGGAAAATCAGCCCCAGCATTTT	CSAPGEENQPQHF
-	TRBV19	TRBJ2-4	-	TGTGCCAGTAGTATAGGTACCCAGTGGGGGTTC	CASSIGTQWGF
many	TRBV20-1	TRBJ2-3	-	TGCAGTGCCTTAGAAGCTCTATCCCCCACAGATACGCAGTATTTT	CSALEALSPTDTQYF
-	TRBV20-1	TRBJ2-7	TRBD2	TGCAGTGCTCCGGGAGGGACAACTACCTACGAGCAGTACTTC	CSAPGGTTTYEQYF
-	TRBV3-1	TRBJ2-7	TRBD1	TGTGCCAGCAGCTCTACCTGGGACAGGGCCTACGAGCAGTACTTC	CASSSTWDRAYEQYF
many	TRBV4-1	TRBJ1-3	-	TGCGCCAGCAGCCCGCTCGGTGGAAACACCATATATTTT	CASSPLGGNTIYF
few	TRBV27	TRBJ2-4	TRBD1	TGTGCCAGCGGACAGGTTACAGCCAAAAACATTCAGTACTTC	CASGQVTAKNIQYF
many	TRBV10-3	TRBJ2-3	TRBD2	TGTGCCATCAGTGAAGGTAGCGGGAGAACAGATACGCAGTATTTT	CAISEGSGRTDTQYF
-	TRBV27	TRBJ1-6	-	TGTGCCAGCAGTCCGAACCTGGGACCCCGGGCCCTCCACTTT	CASSPNLGPRALHF
many	TRBV19	TRBJ1-1	-	TGTGCCAGTAGTCCATGGACGGTGTCGAACACTGAAGCTTTCTTT	CASSPWTVSNTEAFF
many	TRBV11-2	TRBJ2-3	TRBD1	TGTGCCAGCAGCTTTAGACAGGGCGCAGATACGCAGTATTTT	CASSFRQGADTQYF
many	TRBV28	TRBJ1-1	TRBD1	TGTGCCAGCACCATTTATGGGACAGGGGGGCGAGCTTTCTTT	CASTIYGTGGRAFF
many	TRBV7-3	TRBJ2-7	-	TGTGCCAGCAGCCCCCGGGACTGGTCGAGCGAGCAGTACTTC	CASSPRDWSSEQYF
many	TRBV7-7	TRBJ2-3	TRBD2	TGTGCTAGCAGCCAATTGACTAGCGGGAGAGGCTCGGATACGCAGTATTTT	CASSQLTSGRGSDTQYF
many	TRBV2	TRBJ2-7	-	TGTGCCAGCAGTGAAGGCAGGGGTGGTTACGAGCAGTACTTC	CASSEGRGGYEQYF
many	TRBV20-1	TRBJ2-1	TRBD2	TGCAGTGCTCAGAGCGGGAGTCTAAATGAGCAGTTCTTC	CSAQSGSLNEQFF
few	TRBV29-1	TRBJ2-3	-	TGCAGCACTAGGAGGGTTGATACGCAGTATTTT	CSTRRVDTQYF
few	TRBV7-6	TRBJ2-4	TRBD1	TGTGCCAGCAGCTCCTCGACAGGGCGGTCCATTCAGTACTTC	CASSSSTGRSIQYF
few	TRBV5-1	TRBJ1-2	-	TGCGCCAGCAGCTTGGACGGGCCTAACTATGGCTACACCTTC	CASSLDGPNYGYTF
many	TRBV7-2	TRBJ1-5	TRBD1	TGTGCCAGCAGCTTAGGACAGGGGGCAAATCAGCCCCAGCATTTT	CASSLGQGANQPQHF
many	TRBV18	TRBJ2-1	-	TGTGCCAGCTCACCACCGGCTAGCGACGACAATGAGCAGTTCTTC	CASSPPASDDNEQFF
many	TRBV9	TRBJ1-1	TRBD1	TGTGCCAGCAGCCCTTGGACAGGGAACACTGAAGCTTTCTTT	CASSPWTGNTEAFF
few	TRBV20-1	TRBJ1-2	TRBD1	TGCAGTGCCCCGTTTGACTCTCAGGGGGCTAACTATGGCTACACCTTC	CSAPFDSQGANYGYTF
many	TRBV7-2	TRBJ1-5	-	TGTGCCAGCAGCGTGAAAACAGGGCACAATCAGCCCCAGCATTTT	CASSVKTGHNQPQHF
-	TRBV20-1	TRBJ2-2	-	TGCAGTGCTAGAGATGGGGGCAGTAAGATCGGGGAGCTGTTTTTT	CSARDGGSKIGELFF
many	TRBV30	TRBJ2-1	-	TGTGCCTGGGGAGGGGGCGTCGGCGGGGAGCAGTTCTTC	CAWGGGVGGEQFF
few	TRBV3-1	TRBJ2-2	TRBD1	TGTGCCAGCAGCCAGGGTGAAGGGGGCGTCGCCGGGGAGCTGTTTTTT	CASSQGEGGVAGELFF
-	TRBV27	TRBJ2-7	TRBD1	TGTGCCAGCAGTTTGATGGGACAGATCATCTACGAGCAGTACTTC	CASSLMGQIIYEQYF
many	TRBV7-6	TRBJ2-1	TRBD2	TGTGCCAGCAGCCGGTTAATCTTAGCGGGAGAATCCTACAATGAGCAGTTCTTC	CASSRLILAGESYNEQFF
many	TRBV7-9	TRBJ2-2	-	TGTGCCAGCAGCGTACTAACAGGGCCGAACACCGGGGAGCTGTTTTTT	CASSVLTGPNTGELFF
few	TRBV5-1	TRBJ1-6	TRBD1	TGCGCCAGCAGCGACGGACAGGGGGCGCTTAATTCACCCCTCCACTTT	CASSDGQGALNSPLHF
once	TRBV5-4	TRBJ1-5	-	TGTGCCAGCAGCTTGGATGGGGTAGGGACCCAGCATTTT	CASSLDGVGTQHF
-	TRBV5-1	TRBJ1-1	-	TGCGCCAGCAGCACACGCAACGGAGGGACTCAAGCTTTCTTT	CASSTRNGGTQAFF
few	TRBV4-2	TRBJ1-1	-	TGTGCCAGCAGCCAAGGCGATGCTAGGTGGGAGGGAGCTTTCTTT	CASSQGDARWEGAFF
many	TRBV5-4	TRBJ2-1	-	TGTGCCAGCAGCGCGGGGACAGCCGCCTCCTACAATGAGCAGTTCTTC	CASSAGTAASYNEQFF
-	TRBV11-2	TRBJ2-3	TRBD1	TGTGCCAGCCAGGGACGGGACAGGTGGAGGGATACGCAGTATTTT	CASQGRDRWRDTQYF
many	TRBV12-3/TRBV12-4	TRBJ1-2	-	TGTGCCAGCAGTCAACGATCCGGGGGTGGCTACACCTTC	CASSQRSGGGYTF
few	TRBV7-9	TRBJ1-1	TRBD1	TGTGCCAGCAGCTCCCCGGGACAGGGGGACACTGAAGCTTTCTTT	CASSSPGQGDTEAFF
many	TRBV11-3	TRBJ2-3	-	TGTGCCAGCAGCTTCAGGGGCGGCCCGGATACGCAGTATTTT	CASSFRGGPDTQYF
many	TRBV7-2	TRBJ2-2	TRBD2	TGTGCCAGCAGCTTAGCGTTACTAGCGGGGACGGGGGAGCTGTTTTTT	CASSLALLAGTGELFF
few	TRBV7-3	TRBJ1-1	-	TGTGCCAGCAGCGTCAACACGAACACTGAAGCTTTCTTT	CASSVNTNTEAFF
-	TRBV12-3/TRBV12-4	TRBJ1-4	-	TGTGCCAGCAGTTTCGGTGACAGGAATGAAAAACTGTTTTTT	CASSFGDRNEKLFF
-	TRBV20-1	TRBJ1-5	TRBD1	TGCAGTGCCTCCGGGACAGGGGTCAATCAGCCCCAGCATTTT	CSASGTGVNQPQHF
few	TRBV9	TRBJ2-5	-	TGTGCCAGCAGCATCTCGGGGCGGCCCCAAGAGACCCAGTACTTC	CASSISGRPQETQYF
few	TRBV18	TRBJ2-7	-	TGTGCCAGCTCCCCTTACGGAGAGCAGGGCTCCTACGAGCAGTACTTC	CASSPYGEQGSYEQYF
many	TRBV7-8	TRBJ2-3	TRBD2	TGTGCCAGCAGCTTAGGGACTAGCGGGCTGACAGATACGCAGTATTTT	CASSLGTSGLTDTQYF
many	TRBV28	TRBJ1-5	TRBD1	TGTGCCAGCAGTAAAGAATCATGGGGGACAGGGGTGAATCAGCCCCAGCATTTT	CASSKESWGTGVNQPQHF
few	TRBV3-1	TRBJ1-1	-	TGTGCCAGCAGGTCTGTGGCGAACACTGAAGCTTTCTTT	CASRSVANTEAFF
-	TRBV19	TRBJ1-1	-	TGTGCCAGTAGCGGGACCGCCGGTGGAGCTTTCTTT	CASSGTAGGAFF
few	TRBV24-1	TRBJ2-1	TRBD2	TGTGCCACCAGTGACCCCTCTAGCGGGGTCTCCTACAATGAGCAGTTCTTC	CATSDPSSGVSYNEQFF